Following are 15 T cell receptor beta chains from one sample sequenced in a study of blood T cell repertoires in COVID-19. TCRdb's table, derived via immunoSEQ multiplex PCR, lists solely in-frame clones and lacks some. The table has under 300,000 clones, 75% to 90% seen once. Sequences were obtained from peripheral blood. The receptor source for this set is a woman between 35 and 50 years old who had recovered from COVID-19.

The count of this clone is one. The rearrangement joins TRBV11-2 to TRBJ2-7; 7 positions match TRBD1. Germline CDR1 SGHAT, CDR2 FQNNGV. With V trimmed by 5 bases and J by 0 bases, 4 bases remained unmatched. The CDR3 loop spans 14 amino acids. Here the CDR3 DNA reads TGTGCCAGCAGCACCCGACAGGGCTCCTACGAGCAGTACGTC. The encoded protein is CASSTRQGSYEQYV.

The chain joins TRBV7-7 to TRBJ2-2, with TRBD1 identical over 8 bases. The V segment lost 11 bases and the J segment 6 bases; nucleotides outside the gene matches: 8. Germline CDR1 SSHAT, CDR2 FNYEAQ (reference sequence). This CDR3 spans 13 amino acids. Here the CDR3 reads CAVWDRKAGELFF. Here the CDR3 DNA reads TGTGCCGTATGGGACAGGAAGGCCGGGGAGCTGTTTTTT. The complete variable domain, with remaining parts taken from reference TRBV7-7 and TRBJ2-2, reads GAGVSQSPRYKVTKRGQDVTLRCDPISSHATLYWYQQALGQGPEFLTYFNYEAQPDKSGLPSDRFSAERPEGSISTLTIQRTEQRDSAMYRCAVWDRKAGELFFGEGSRLTVL.

The chain joins TRBV11-2 to TRBJ2-5, with D perhaps matching TRBD2 (5 bases). V was cut by 5 bases and J by 0 bases, with 7 bases left in between. Germline CDR1 is SGHAT and CDR2 is FQNNGV. The CDR3 has 13 amino acids. DNA of the CDR3: TGTGCCAGCAGCCCGAGGGACCAAGAGACCCAGTACTTC. This codes for CASSPRDQETQYF.

The chain joins TRBV6-5 to TRBJ2-7, with 7 nucleotides matching TRBD1. The CDR3 runs 14 residues. V lost 5 bases and J lost 3; bases outside the gene matches: 7. CDR1 is MNHEY and CDR2 is SVGAGI in the germline V gene. The CDR3 DNA reads as TGTGCCAGCAGTACCGGGACAGTACACTACGAGCAGTACTTC. As protein: CASSTGTVHYEQYF.

The J gene is TRBJ2-7, the V gene TRBV19, with a tentative D call TRBD2 (5 bases). CDR1 LNHDA and CDR2 SQIVND come from the germline V gene (reference sequence). This CDR3 contains 15 residues. V was clipped by 4 bases and J by 3 bases, with 16 bases between them. The CDR3 reads CASSTDRDSFYEQYF. The CDR3 coding sequence is TGTGCCAGTAGTACAGACCGGGATAGCTTCTACGAGCAGTACTTC.

This rearrangement joins TRBV5-1 to TRBJ2-7; D ambiguous. The CDR3 is 12 residues long. V lost 2 bases and J lost 4, with 7 bases in between. The V gene's germline CDR1 is SGHRS and CDR2 YFSETQ. The CDR3 sequence is CASSLSPYEQYF. The CDR3 nucleotides read TGCGCCAGCAGCTTAAGCCCATACGAGCAGTACTTC.

The chain uses TRBV1 and TRBJ1-5. TRBV1 is an annotated pseudogene. The CDR3 is 14 residues long. CDR3 sequence: CTSSRVGLRQPQHF. CDR3 bases: TGCACCAGCAGCCGGGTGGGACTCAGGCAGCCCCAGCATTTT.

The V call is TRBV18, the J call TRBJ2-3, with TRBD2 matching over 10 bases. Germline lookup yields CDR1 KGHSH and CDR2 LQKENI. Germline trimming cut 1 base from V and 1 base from J; bases unmatched to any gene: 2. The CDR3 has 16 residues. CDR3 nucleotides: TGTGCCAGCTCACCACGGCTAGCGGGGGGCACAGATACGCAGTATTTT. Translation: CASSPRLAGGTDTQYF.

The CDR3 bases are TGTGCCAGCAGCTTGCGTGGCGGGAGGGGAGAGACCCAGTACTTC. Protein sequence: CASSLRGGRGETQYF. The rearrangement joins TRBV7-2 to TRBJ2-5; TRBD2 matches 9 bases. V dropped 3 bases and J dropped 4; count of bases not matched to a gene: 6. Germline CDR1 reads SGHTA; CDR2 reads FQGNSA. The CDR3 spans 15 residues.

The chain links TRBV5-5 to TRBJ2-5; 12 bases are shared with TRBD2. The CDR3 totals 15 residues. Germline values: CDR1 SGHKS, CDR2 YYEKEE (reference sequence). V shed 5 bases, J shed 4 bases, and the junction held 6 bases outside the gene matches. This CDR3 reads CASRRLAGEGETQYF. For the CDR3, the DNA is TGTGCCAGCAGGCGACTAGCGGGGGAGGGAGAGACCCAGTACTTC.

This clone has just one count. The gene calls are TRBV28 and TRBJ2-5, with D uncertain. CDR1 and CDR2 (germline): MDHEN, SYDVKM. Trimming stripped 6 bases from V and 5 bases from J, with 13 bases between. The CDR3 is 13 amino acids. The CDR3 DNA sequence: TGTGCCAGCAGCCTTAGTACTTTGGAGACCCAGTACTTC. Protein sequence: CASSLSTLETQYF.

This chain connects TRBV12-3 or TRBV12-4 to TRBJ2-1; a possible D gene is TRBD2 (5 bases). The ends were cut back, 9 bases at V and 1 base at J, with 7 bases in the middle. There are 12 residues in the CDR3. Here the CDR3 reads CASGGSYNEQFF. CDR3 bases: TGTGCCAGTGGAGGTTCCTACAATGAGCAGTTCTTC.

The chain has TRBV30 and TRBJ2-3; TRBD1 matches at 10 bases. The CDR3 sequence is 14 residues long. Germline loops: CDR1 GTSNPN, CDR2 SVGIG (reference sequence). The trim removed 2 bases at V and 6 bases at J, leaving 5 bases unmatched. DNA for the CDR3: TGTGCCTGGAGTCGGGACAGGGGCCGCGATACGCAGTATTTT. It is translated as CAWSRDRGRDTQYF.

This clone appeared once. The chain employs TRBV5-8 and TRBJ2-1; TRBD2 matches 12 bases. J gave up 8 bases and V 1 base, and 4 bases lay outside the gene matches. The CDR3 sequence is 15 residues long. Germline loops: CDR1 SGHTS, CDR2 YDEGEE. The DNA of the CDR3 is TGTGCCAGCAGCTTGCTCCTAGCGGGAGGGCATGAGCAGTTCTTC. This translates into CASSLLLAGGHEQFF.

The CDR3 nucleotides are TGTGCCAGCAGTGTGGCACAGGGCGAGGAAAAACTGTTTTTT. Encoded protein: CASSVAQGEEKLFF. The chain carries TRBV3-1 (or the pseudogene TRBV3-2) and TRBJ1-4; the D gene is possibly TRBD1 (6 bases). This CDR3 is 14 amino acids long. V was trimmed by 6 bases and J by 8 bases, leaving 16 bases between them. Germline V CDR1 and CDR2: LGHDT, YNNKEL (reference sequence).